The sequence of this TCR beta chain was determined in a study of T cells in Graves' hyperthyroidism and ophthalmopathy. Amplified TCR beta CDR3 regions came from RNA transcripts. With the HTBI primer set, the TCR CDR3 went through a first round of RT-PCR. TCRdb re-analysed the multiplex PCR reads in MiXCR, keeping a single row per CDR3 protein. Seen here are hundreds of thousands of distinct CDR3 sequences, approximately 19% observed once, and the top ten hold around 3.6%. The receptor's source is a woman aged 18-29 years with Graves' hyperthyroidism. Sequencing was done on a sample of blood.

CDR3 protein: CASSYSRDAYEQYF. The CDR3 DNA reads TGTGCCAGCAGTTACTCTCGGGACGCCTACGAGCAGTACTTC. V gene TRBV6-5 combines with J gene TRBJ2-7; D may match TRBD1 or TRBD2 (5 bases each). The CDR3 length is 14 residues. Germline V lookup: CDR1 MNHEY, CDR2 SVGAGI. The V gene lost 0 bases and the J gene lost 2 bases, with 8 bases spanning the gap.